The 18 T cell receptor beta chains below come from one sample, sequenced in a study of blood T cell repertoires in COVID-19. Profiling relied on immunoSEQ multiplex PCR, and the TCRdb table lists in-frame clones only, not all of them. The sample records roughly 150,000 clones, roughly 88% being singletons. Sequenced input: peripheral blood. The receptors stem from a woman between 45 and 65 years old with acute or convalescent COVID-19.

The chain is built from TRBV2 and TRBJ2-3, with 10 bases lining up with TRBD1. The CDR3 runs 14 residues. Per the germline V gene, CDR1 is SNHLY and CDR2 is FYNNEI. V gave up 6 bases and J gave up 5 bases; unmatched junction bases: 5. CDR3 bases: TGTGCCAGCAGGAGGACAGGGGGTGTAGATACGCAGTATTTT. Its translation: CASRRTGGVDTQYF. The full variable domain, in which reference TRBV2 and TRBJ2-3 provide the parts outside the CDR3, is EPEVTQTPSHQVTQMGQEVILRCVPISNHLYFYWYRQILGQKVEFLVSFYNNEISEKSEIFDDQFSVERPDGSNFTLKIRSTKLEDSAMYFCASRRTGGVDTQYFGPGTRLTVL.

CDR3 in amino acids: CASSYRGVGYTF. CDR3 coding DNA: TGTGCCAGCAGTTACAGGGGAGTCGGCTACACCTTC. The chain recombines TRBV27 with TRBJ1-2, with TRBD1 identical over 7 bases. Losses at the gene ends were 4 bases for V and 8 bases for J; bases not matched to a gene: 4. Germline V gene data show CDR1 as MNHEY and CDR2 as SMNVEV (reference sequence). CDR3 length: 12 residues.

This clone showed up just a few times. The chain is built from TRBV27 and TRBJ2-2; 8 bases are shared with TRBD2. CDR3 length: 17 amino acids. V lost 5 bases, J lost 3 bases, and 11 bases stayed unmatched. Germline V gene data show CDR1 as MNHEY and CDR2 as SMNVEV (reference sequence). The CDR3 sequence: CASSPKLAGGYTGELFF. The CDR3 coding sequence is TGTGCCAGCAGTCCAAAACTCGCGGGGGGATACACCGGGGAGCTGTTTTTT.

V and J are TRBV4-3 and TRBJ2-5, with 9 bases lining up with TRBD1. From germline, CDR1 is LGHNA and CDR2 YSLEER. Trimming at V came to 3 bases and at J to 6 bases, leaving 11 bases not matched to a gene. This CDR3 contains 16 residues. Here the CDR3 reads CASSQTNTGGTKTQYF. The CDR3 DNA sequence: TGCGCCAGCAGCCAGACGAATACAGGGGGCACAAAGACCCAGTACTTC.

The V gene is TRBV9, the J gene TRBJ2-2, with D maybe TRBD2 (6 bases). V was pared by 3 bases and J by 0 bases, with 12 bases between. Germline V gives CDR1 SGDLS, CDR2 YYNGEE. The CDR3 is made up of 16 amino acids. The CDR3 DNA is TGTGCCAGCAGCGCAAGACTAGGGGCGAACACCGGGGAGCTGTTTTTT. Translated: CASSARLGANTGELFF.

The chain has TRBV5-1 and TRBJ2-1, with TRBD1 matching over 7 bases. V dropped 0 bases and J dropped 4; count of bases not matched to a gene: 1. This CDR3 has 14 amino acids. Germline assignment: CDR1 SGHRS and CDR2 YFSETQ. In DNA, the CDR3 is TGCGCCAGCAGCTTGGGGACAGGTTACAATGAGCAGTTCTTC. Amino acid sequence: CASSLGTGYNEQFF.

CDR3 residues: CAMSGRASYEQYF. The CDR3 DNA sequence: TGTGCCATGAGCGGGAGGGCCTCCTACGAGCAGTACTTC. This sequence joins TRBV10-3 and TRBJ2-7, with 10 bases matching TRBD2. The V gene end was trimmed by 9 bases and the J gene end by 0 bases; junction bases not matched to a gene: 2. CDR1 is ENHRY, CDR2 SYGVKD, per germline. The CDR3 is made up of 13 amino acids.

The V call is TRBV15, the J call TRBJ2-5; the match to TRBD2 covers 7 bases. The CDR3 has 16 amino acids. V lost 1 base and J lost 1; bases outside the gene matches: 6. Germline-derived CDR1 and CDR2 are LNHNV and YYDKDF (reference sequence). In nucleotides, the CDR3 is TGTGCCACCAGCAGAGGATCTAGCGGCGTCCAAGAGACCCAGTACTTC. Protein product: CATSRGSSGVQETQYF.

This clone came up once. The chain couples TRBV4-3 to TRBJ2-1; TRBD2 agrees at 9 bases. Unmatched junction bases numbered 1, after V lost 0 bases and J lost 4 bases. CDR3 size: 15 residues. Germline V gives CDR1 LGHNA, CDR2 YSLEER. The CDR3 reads CASSQDTSGYNEQFF. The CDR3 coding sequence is TGCGCCAGCAGCCAAGATACTAGCGGGTACAATGAGCAGTTCTTC.

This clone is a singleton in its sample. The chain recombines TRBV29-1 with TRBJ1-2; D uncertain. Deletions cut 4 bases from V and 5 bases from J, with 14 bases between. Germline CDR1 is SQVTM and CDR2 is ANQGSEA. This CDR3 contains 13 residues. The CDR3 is CSVVVTVEYGYTF. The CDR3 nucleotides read TGCAGCGTTGTGGTCACAGTCGAGTATGGCTACACCTTC. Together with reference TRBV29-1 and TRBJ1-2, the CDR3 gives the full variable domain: SAVISQKPSRDICQRGTSLTIQCQVDSQVTMMFWYRQQPGQSLTLIATANQGSEATYESGFVIDKFPISRPNLTFSTLTVSNMSPEDSSIYLCSVVVTVEYGYTFGSGTRLTVV.

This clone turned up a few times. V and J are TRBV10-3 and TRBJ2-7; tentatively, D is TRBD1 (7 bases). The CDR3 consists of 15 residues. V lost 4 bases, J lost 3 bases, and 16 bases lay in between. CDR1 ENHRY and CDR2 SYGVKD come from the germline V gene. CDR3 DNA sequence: TGTGCCATCAGTGGCGGGACAGACCTCGGCTACGAGCAGTACTTC. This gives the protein CAISGGTDLGYEQYF.

In nucleotides, the CDR3 is TGTGCCAGCAGTTTACGGGGATTGTCCCCTCCTGAAGCTTTCTTT. Protein: CASSLRGLSPPEAFF. The rearrangement uses TRBV28 and TRBJ1-1; D call uncertain. With 2 bases removed from V and 6 bases from J, the gap between germline ends came to 16 bases. The germline V gene has CDR1 MDHEN and CDR2 SYDVKM. This CDR3 has 15 amino acids.

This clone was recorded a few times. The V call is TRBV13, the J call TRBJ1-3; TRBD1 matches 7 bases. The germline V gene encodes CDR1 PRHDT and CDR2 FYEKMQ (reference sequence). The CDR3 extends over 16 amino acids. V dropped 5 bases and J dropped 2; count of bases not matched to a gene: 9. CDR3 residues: CASSRTEGATGNTIYF. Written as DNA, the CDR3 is TGTGCCAGCAGCCGCACCGAGGGGGCGACTGGAAACACCATATATTTT.

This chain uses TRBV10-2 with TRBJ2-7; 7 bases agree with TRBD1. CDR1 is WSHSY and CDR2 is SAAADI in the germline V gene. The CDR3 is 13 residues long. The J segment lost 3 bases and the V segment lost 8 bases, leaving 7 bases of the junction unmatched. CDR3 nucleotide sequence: TGCGCCAGCCTCGGCCGGGACAGCTACGAGCAGTACTTC. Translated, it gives CASLGRDSYEQYF.

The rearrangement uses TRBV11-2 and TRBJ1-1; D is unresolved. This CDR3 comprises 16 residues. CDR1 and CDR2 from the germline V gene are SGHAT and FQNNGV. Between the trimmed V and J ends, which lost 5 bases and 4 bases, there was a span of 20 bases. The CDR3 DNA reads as TGTGCCAGCAGCCCCCGGATATCCGGGTCGGGCACTGAAGCTTTCTTT. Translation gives CASSPRISGSGTEAFF.

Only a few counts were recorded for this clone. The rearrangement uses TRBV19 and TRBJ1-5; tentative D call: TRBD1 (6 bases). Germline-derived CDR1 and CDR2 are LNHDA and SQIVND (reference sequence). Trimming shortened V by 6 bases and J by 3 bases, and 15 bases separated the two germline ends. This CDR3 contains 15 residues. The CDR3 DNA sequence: TGTGCCAGTAGACTTCAGGGGAATGACAATCAGCCCCAGCATTTT. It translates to CASRLQGNDNQPQHF.

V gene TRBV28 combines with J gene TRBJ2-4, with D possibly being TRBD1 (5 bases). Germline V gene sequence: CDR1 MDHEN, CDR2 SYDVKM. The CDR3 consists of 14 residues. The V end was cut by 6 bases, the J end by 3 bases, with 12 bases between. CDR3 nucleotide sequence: TGTGCCAGCAGCTGGGGCAGGGTCAAAAACATTCAGTACTTC. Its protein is CASSWGRVKNIQYF.

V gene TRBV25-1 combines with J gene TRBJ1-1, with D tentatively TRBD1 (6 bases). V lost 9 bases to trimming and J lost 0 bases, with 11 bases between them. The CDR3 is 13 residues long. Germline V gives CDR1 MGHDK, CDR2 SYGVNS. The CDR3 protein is CASRAGVNTEAFF. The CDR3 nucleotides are TGTGCCAGTCGTGCAGGGGTGAACACTGAAGCTTTCTTT.